The entry below gives a single T cell receptor (beta chain) sequence along with its context. Germline V gene sequence: CDR1 MDHEN, CDR2 SYDVKM. V lost 5 bases and J lost 1; bases outside the gene matches: 10. The CDR3 has 17 residues. Enrolment of Seattle patients took place during active infection, and they were followed longitudinally. The authors' processing: Estimated nucleated cell counts came from reference gene primer amplification. Assay used: immunoSEQ multiplex PCR; TCRdb lists only in-frame clones, some missing. V, J and clone size were drawn from that table, and D and trimming were deduced from the DNA. Of just over 150,000 clones in the sample, about nine tenths were seen once. The entry originates in a study of blood T cell repertoires in COVID-19. In the study overall: Donors in the United States, Italy and Spain gave samples during acute or convalescent COVID-19. T cells, B-cell-depleted T cells, or PBMCs supplied cDNA or gDNA.

The chain employs TRBV28 and TRBJ1-3; 8 bases align to TRBD1. What was sequenced was peripheral blood. This clonotype originated in a man in his thirties or forties with COVID-19, enrolled during active disease. The CDR3 loop reads CASSPRTGKASGNTIYF. CDR3 DNA: TGTGCCAGCAGTCCGAGGACAGGGAAGGCGTCTGGAAACACCATATATTTT. The full variable domain, rest sourced from reference TRBV28 and TRBJ1-3, is DVKVTQSSRYLVKRTGEKVFLECVQDMDHENMFWYRQDPGLGLRLIYFSYDVKMKEKGDIPEGYSVSREKKERFSLILESASTNQTSMYLCASSPRTGKASGNTIYFGEGSWLTVV.